This T cell receptor beta chain was retrieved from a study of OX40 agonist ivuxolimab in advanced cancers. For the wider study: The costimulatory receptor OX40 (CD134) was targeted by ivuxolimab, a fully human IgG2 agonistic monoclonal antibody. Intravenous ivuxolimab was administered to patients every 2 weeks at six dose levels: 0.01, 0.1, 0.3, 1.5, 3 and 10 mg/kg. Of the approximately 53 patients in dose escalation, about 20 had hepatocellular carcinoma, some 15 had melanoma, 9 had renal cell carcinoma and 9 had head and neck cancer. In the dose-escalation cohort, 75% to 85% of patients were male, and the mean age was 60 years with a range of roughly 20 to 79. Patients were allowed to have had prior anti-PD-1, anti-PD-L1 or anti-CTLA-4 therapy, and 40% of the dose-escalation patients had been treated with checkpoint inhibitors. Partial responses were achieved by three dose-escalation patients, of whom one had hepatocellular carcinoma and two had cutaneous melanoma. Peripheral TCRbeta sequencing was intended to test whether TCR sequence diversity was altered and clonal T-cell expansion was caused by ivuxolimab. The paper reports the monotherapy dose-escalation portion (N of about 50 patients) of the phase I ivuxolimab trial.

This clone showed up just a few times. What antigen it recognizes has not been identified. No quality values exist for individual bases; no much larger clone is one base distant. Genomic DNA was isolated from the sorted cells so that the TCRbeta CDR3 region could be sequenced. The immunoSEQ Assay was used for sequencing of TCRbeta CDR3 regions. TCRdb's version of the immuneACCESS table is confined to in-frame rearrangements and falls short of the full clone set. An unresolved V gene accounts for under half of the shortfall where checked; the remainder is of unknown origin. The sample records roughly 86,000 clones, roughly nine tenths of which are singletons. The ten most abundant clones make up 1.1% of the sample. The study at large found these results: At doses of 0.1 to 3.0 mg/kg, clonal expansion of both CD4+ and CD8+ T cells in blood was seen between baseline and week 6. In partial responders in the 0.1-3.0 mg/kg groups, normalized peripheral clonal expansion was found to be among the lowest, especially among CD8+ T cells. Low levels of normalized T-cell clonal expansion were also seen in some nonresponding patients. After ivuxolimab, CD8+ T cells had more expanded clones than CD4+ T cells on average. The antigen specificity of the peripheral T cells that underwent clonal expansion was not determined.

Patients with autoimmune disease history or receiving systemic immunosuppression were excluded from the trial. Peripheral blood for TCR sequencing was drawn from every dose cohort at baseline, at cycle 4 day 1 and at cycle 7 day 1. The samples were taken from a phase I, first-in-human, multicenter, open-label dose-escalation trial of ivuxolimab. The trial enrolled adults with locally advanced or metastatic head and neck squamous cell, hepatocellular, melanoma or renal cell carcinoma. CD4+ and CD8+ T cells were sorted separately from peripheral blood before TCR sequencing. Per the germline V gene (reference sequence), MNHNY is the CDR1 and SVGAGI is the CDR2. Trimming at the junction amounts to 7 bases on V and 7 bases on J, and the germline ends lie 9 bases apart. The CDR3 goes from the cysteine to the phenylalanine over 11 residues. CDR3 DNA only is kept here, 33 bases in frame from base 1.

The sequence was obtained from an adult with an advanced solid tumor such as melanoma, head and neck, liver or kidney cancer. The starting material was CD4+ or CD8+ T cells sorted from blood, obtained in a trial of the OX40 agonist ivuxolimab. The V and J genes are TRBV6-6 and TRBJ2-3, with no confident D gene call. The CDR3 protein: CASNVLNTQYF. The nucleotide sequence is given as TGTGCCAGCAACGTGCTCAATACGCAGTATTTT.